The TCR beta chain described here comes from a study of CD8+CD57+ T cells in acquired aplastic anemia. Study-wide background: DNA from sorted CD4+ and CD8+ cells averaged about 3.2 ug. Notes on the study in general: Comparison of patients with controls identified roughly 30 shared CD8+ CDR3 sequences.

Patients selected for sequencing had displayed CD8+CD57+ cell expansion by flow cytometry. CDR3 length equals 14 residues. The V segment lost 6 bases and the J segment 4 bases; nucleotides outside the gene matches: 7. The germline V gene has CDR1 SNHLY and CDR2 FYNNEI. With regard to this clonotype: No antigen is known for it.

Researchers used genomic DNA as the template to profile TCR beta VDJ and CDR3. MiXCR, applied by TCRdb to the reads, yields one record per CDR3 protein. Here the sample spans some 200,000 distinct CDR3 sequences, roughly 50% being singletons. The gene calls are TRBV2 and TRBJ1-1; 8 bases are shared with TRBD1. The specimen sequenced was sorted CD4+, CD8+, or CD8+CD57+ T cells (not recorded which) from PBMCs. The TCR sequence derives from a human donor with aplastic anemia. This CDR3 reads CASRTGDVSTEAFF. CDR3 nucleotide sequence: TGTGCCAGCAGGACAGGGGATGTTAGCACTGAAGCTTTCTTT.